Ten or more counts support the clone carrying this T cell receptor beta chain. The source of the sample is a study of early T cells in non-severe SARS-CoV-2 infection. V gave up 9 bases and J gave up 5 bases, with 11 bases separating them. The CDR3 extends over 12 amino acids. CDR1 is KGHDR, CDR2 SFDVKD, per germline. MiXCR was run by TCRdb on the 5' RACE reads, yielding one entry per CDR3 protein. The sample yields about 35,000 distinct CDR3 sequences, roughly 6.3% seen once. The chain has TRBV24-1 and TRBJ2-3; D not certain. Sequences were obtained from whole blood. The source of this sequence is an adult who was a healthcare worker with PCR-confirmed SARS-CoV-2 infection or an uninfected control (not recorded which). For the CDR3, the DNA is TGTGCCACCGGAAGGGCGGAAGATACGCAGTATTTT. It yields the protein CATGRAEDTQYF.